These 27 T cell receptor beta chains originate from one sample sequenced in a study of human T cells and chemical hapten exposure. TCRdb processed the RACE reads anew with MiXCR; each CDR3 protein has one entry. The sample yields roughly 100,000 distinct CDR3 sequences, around 9.5% seen once. The sample's time point: pre-sensitization, week 0. Treatment given: therapeutic diphenylcyclopropenone sensitization with weekly scalp DPC. The sample was whole blood, taken in connection with sensitization to the hapten diphenylcyclopropenone (DPC). Receptor source: a middle-aged woman with alopecia areata. Some clones in this sample may be carry-over from other donors' samples.

The chain employs TRBV7-2 and TRBJ2-5; 11 positions match TRBD1. CDR1 and CDR2 from the germline V gene are SGHTA and FQGNSA. CDR3 length: 14 residues. J was trimmed by 6 bases and V by 5 bases; bases with no gene match: 5. Here the CDR3 reads CASSTGTGGKTQYF. CDR3 DNA: TGTGCCAGCAGCACCGGGACAGGGGGGAAGACCCAGTACTTC.

This clonotype was counted at least ten times. The chain uses TRBV4-1 and TRBJ1-4; 7 nucleotides align to TRBD1. Germline V gives CDR1 MGHRA, CDR2 YSYEKL. The CDR3 runs to 16 residues. The junction had 10 bases not matched to a gene; V was cut back by 1 base and J by 8 bases. CDR3 coding DNA: TGCGCCAGCAGCCAAGCTACAGGGGCGGGAGGGGAAAAACTGTTTTTT. Translation: CASSQATGAGGEKLFF.

This clonotype was counted at least ten times. The V call is TRBV25-1, the J call TRBJ1-4; TRBD1 agrees at 8 bases. The CDR3 runs 15 residues. The germline CDR1 and CDR2 sequences are MGHDK and SYGVNS. Unmatched junction bases numbered 4, after V lost 0 bases and J lost 7 bases. The CDR3 nucleotides read TGTGCCAGCAGTGAATATCGGACAGGGACTGAAAAACTGTTTTTT. Translation gives CASSEYRTGTEKLFF.

This clonotype was counted at least ten times. The gene calls are TRBV28 and TRBJ1-2; 9 bases line up with TRBD1. Germline V CDR1 and CDR2: MDHEN, SYDVKM. CDR3 length equals 13 residues. V lost 6 bases, J lost 8 bases, and 7 bases stayed unmatched. CDR3: CASSPGTGRGYTF. The CDR3 DNA reads TGTGCCAGCAGCCCCGGGACAGGGAGAGGCTACACCTTC.

The chain couples TRBV20-1 to TRBJ1-6, with no clear D. CDR1 is DFQATT, CDR2 SNEGSKA, per germline (reference sequence). Trimming left V 3 bases short and J 1 base short, with 7 bases between. The CDR3 extends over 14 amino acids. The CDR3 DNA reads as TGCAGTGCTAGCGGACTATCCTATAATTCACCCCTCCACTTT. Its translation: CSASGLSYNSPLHF.

At least ten counts were recorded for this clonotype. This rearrangement joins TRBV28 to TRBJ2-7; 7 positions match TRBD1. V was pared by 6 bases and J by 0 bases, with 8 bases of the junction left unmatched. This CDR3 has 15 amino acids. Germline lookup yields CDR1 MDHEN and CDR2 SYDVKM. The CDR3 coding sequence is TGTGCCAGCAGACAGTCGGGACAGAGCTCCTACGAGCAGTACTTC. Translating gives CASRQSGQSSYEQYF.

This clonotype was detected ten times or more. CDR3 region: CASSQDHGQGGSEQFF. As DNA, the CDR3 is TGCGCCAGCAGCCAAGATCATGGGCAGGGCGGGAGTGAGCAGTTCTTC. V is TRBV4-1 and J is TRBJ2-1, with 7 bases matching TRBD2. There are 16 residues in the CDR3. CDR1 and CDR2 from the germline V gene are MGHRA and YSYEKL. V trimming: 0 bases; J trimming: 9 bases; junction bases outside the gene matches: 11.

This chain uses TRBV6-6 with TRBJ2-1; D is possibly TRBD1 (5 bases). V was pared by 2 bases and J by 4 bases, with 12 bases between. There are 15 residues in the CDR3. CDR1 is MNHNY, CDR2 SVGAGI, per germline (reference sequence). This chain's CDR3 is CASSYLGASYNEQFF. The DNA for the CDR3 is TGTGCCAGCAGTTACCTAGGGGCCAGTTACAATGAGCAGTTCTTC.

This clonotype has at least ten counts. The CDR3 DNA reads as TGTGCCAGCAGTTTAGGGGTGAGCAATCAGCCCCAGCATTTT. It is translated as CASSLGVSNQPQHF. The V gene is TRBV6-5, the J gene TRBJ1-5; maybe TRBD1 (5 bases). This CDR3 region has 14 residues. CDR1 and CDR2 from the germline V gene are MNHEY and SVGAGI. V was cut by 4 bases and J by 1 base, with 8 bases left in between.

In this sample, this clonotype turned up many times. The V gene is TRBV11-2, the J gene TRBJ2-7; the D gene is possibly TRBD1 (5 bases). Germline V gives CDR1 SGHAT, CDR2 FQNNGV. The CDR3 contains 13 residues. V was clipped by 5 bases and J by 1 base, with 9 bases between them. Written as DNA, the CDR3 is TGTGCCAGCAGCCTCGCAGGGTCCTACGAGCAGTACTTC. Protein product: CASSLAGSYEQYF.

This clonotype has just a few counts. The chain is built from TRBV6-2 or TRBV6-3 and TRBJ1-1; D not resolved. Per germline, CDR1 MNHEY and CDR2 SVGEGT. The CDR3 spans 15 residues. Trimming pared 2 bases from V and 2 bases from J, leaving 12 bases between. The DNA for the CDR3 is TGTGCCAGCAGTTACGGTAGGACGGGAAACACTGAAGCTTTCTTT. Protein product: CASSYGRTGNTEAFF.

This clonotype was observed many times. This chain connects TRBV6-2 or TRBV6-3 to TRBJ1-1; D gene uncertain. This CDR3 contains 14 residues. Germline assignment: CDR1 MNHEY and CDR2 SVGEGT. V lost 2 bases to trimming and J lost 0 bases, with 7 bases between them. CDR3 residues: CASSYERLNTEAFF. For the CDR3, the DNA is TGTGCCAGCAGTTACGAAAGATTGAACACTGAAGCTTTCTTT.

The chain couples TRBV5-1 to TRBJ2-1, with 10 bases identical to TRBD2. Germline assignment: CDR1 SGHRS and CDR2 YFSETQ. The junction had 6 bases not matched to a gene; V was cut back by 4 bases and J by 5 bases. CDR3 length: 15 amino acids. This chain's CDR3 is CASSITSGVNNEQFF. CDR3 nucleotides: TGCGCCAGCAGCATCACTAGCGGGGTCAACAATGAGCAGTTCTTC.

This clonotype showed up just a few times. The V and J genes are TRBV5-1 and TRBJ2-5, with D tentatively TRBD1 or TRBD2 (6 bases each). V was clipped by 4 bases and J by 1 base, with 17 bases between them. CDR1 is SGHRS, CDR2 YFSETQ, per germline. CDR3 size: 16 residues. The CDR3 loop is CASSPVGGLGQETQYF. The CDR3, as DNA: TGCGCCAGCAGCCCTGTCGGGGGCCTAGGCCAAGAGACCCAGTACTTC. The full variable domain, in which reference TRBV5-1 and TRBJ2-5 provide the parts outside the CDR3, is KAGVTQTPRYLIKTRGQQVTLSCSPISGHRSVSWYQQTPGQGLQFLFEYFSETQRNKGNFPGRFSGRQFSNSRSEMNVSTLELGDSALYLCASSPVGGLGQETQYFGPGTRLLVL.

This clonotype was counted between two and nine times. The chain combines TRBV10-3 with TRBJ2-6; perhaps TRBD1 as D (6 bases). This CDR3 comprises 18 residues. The V end was cut by 4 bases, the J end by 1 base, with 17 bases between. Germline CDR1 and CDR2: ENHRY and SYGVKD. This CDR3 is CAISGRAGEGSGANVLTF. The CDR3, as DNA: TGTGCCATCAGTGGTAGGGCAGGGGAAGGATCTGGGGCCAACGTCCTGACTTTC.

The V call is TRBV7-2, the J call TRBJ2-7; a possible D gene is TRBD1 (6 bases). The CDR3 is made up of 14 amino acids. V was clipped by 5 bases and J by 3 bases, with 14 bases between them. Germline V lookup: CDR1 SGHTA, CDR2 FQGNSA. The DNA for the CDR3 is TGTGCCAGCAGCCTACAGGGAACGGTCTACGAGCAGTACTTC. This translates into CASSLQGTVYEQYF.

This clonotype was observed many times. The chain is built from TRBV27 and TRBJ1-4; the match to TRBD1 covers 8 bases. Germline lookup yields CDR1 MNHEY and CDR2 SMNVEV (reference sequence). The CDR3 has 15 residues. V was pared by 7 bases and J by 10 bases, with 14 bases of the junction left unmatched. The CDR3 DNA reads TGTGCCAGCAAGGGTGGAGGGGGGACAGGTCGAAAACTGTTTTTT. This sequence encodes CASKGGGGTGRKLFF.

This clonotype was found a few times. The chain recombines TRBV4-3 with TRBJ2-6, with D possibly being TRBD1 (6 bases). Between the trimmed V and J ends, which lost 4 bases and 0 bases, there was a span of 10 bases. This CDR3 is 16 amino acids long. Germline V lookup: CDR1 LGHNA, CDR2 YSLEER. CDR3 nucleotides: TGCGCCAGCAGCCCGGGACAAGGCTCTGGGGCCAACGTCCTGACTTTC. As protein: CASSPGQGSGANVLTF.

Only a few counts were recorded for this clonotype. The V gene is TRBV28, the J gene TRBJ2-1, with 7 bases fitting TRBD1. J lost 1 base, V lost 5 bases, and 8 bases had no gene match. The V gene's germline CDR1 is MDHEN and CDR2 SYDVKM. The length of the CDR3 is 16 residues. CDR3 in DNA: TGTGCCAGCAGTGAACATGGGACAGTATCCTACAATGAGCAGTTCTTC. This translates into CASSEHGTVSYNEQFF.

This clonotype appeared many times. This CDR3 is CSVELGNTGELFF. In DNA form, the CDR3 reads TGCAGCGTTGAATTGGGGAACACCGGGGAGCTGTTTTTT. The gene calls are TRBV29-1 and TRBJ2-2; D is unclear. Deletions cut 2 bases from V and 1 base from J, with 5 bases between. CDR3 size: 13 residues. Germline V gene lookup returns CDR1 SQVTM and CDR2 ANQGSEA.

In this sample, this clonotype turned up a few times. This chain joins TRBV10-3 and TRBJ2-7, with 11 positions matching TRBD2. Per the germline V gene, CDR1 is ENHRY and CDR2 is SYGVKD. The ends lost 6 bases at V and 2 bases at J; junction bases unmatched: 3. CDR3 length: 14 amino acids. The chain's CDR3 is CAISHSGGAYEQYF. CDR3 DNA sequence: TGTGCCATCAGCCATAGCGGGGGGGCCTACGAGCAGTACTTC.

This clonotype appeared many times. This chain connects TRBV30 to TRBJ1-5; TRBD1 aligns across 10 bases. V was pared by 1 base and J by 3 bases, with 3 bases of the junction left unmatched. CDR3 length: 15 amino acids. The germline V gene encodes CDR1 GTSNPN and CDR2 SVGIG (reference sequence). The CDR3 spells CAWSEGQGINQPQHF. The CDR3 region has the DNA TGTGCCTGGAGTGAGGGACAGGGGATCAATCAGCCCCAGCATTTT.

This clonotype was seen a handful of times. This chain joins TRBV3-1 and TRBJ2-5; 11 bases map to TRBD2. From germline, CDR1 is LGHDT and CDR2 YNNKEL (reference sequence). V was clipped by 3 bases and J by 3 bases; unmatched bases: 3. The length of the CDR3 is 15 residues. The CDR3 coding sequence is TGTGCCAGCAGCCACCCGACTAGCGGGGAAGAGACCCAGTACTTC. Its protein is CASSHPTSGEETQYF.

The sample holds a few counts of this clonotype. V is TRBV7-2 and J is TRBJ2-7; D unresolved. There are 13 residues in the CDR3. The germline gives CDR1 SGHTA, CDR2 FQGNSA. V was shortened by 7 bases and J by 6 bases, with 16 bases between the two germline ends. CDR3 coding DNA: TGTGCCAGCACCCTCCTGAGAGGTGCCGAGCAGTACTTC. It codes for CASTLLRGAEQYF.

The rearrangement joins TRBV6-6 to TRBJ2-7; 7 nucleotides match TRBD1. CDR1 is MNHNY and CDR2 is SVGAGI in the germline V gene (reference sequence). V was pared by 6 bases and J by 2 bases, with 10 bases of the junction left unmatched. This CDR3 is 15 amino acids long. CDR3 loop: CASSPKGATAYEQYF. In nucleotides, the CDR3 is TGTGCCAGCAGCCCCAAGGGGGCCACGGCCTACGAGCAGTACTTC.

The chain joins TRBV6-2 or TRBV6-3 to TRBJ1-5, with 7 bases matching TRBD1. The CDR3 runs to 14 residues. Germline CDR1 and CDR2: MNHEY and SVGEGT. V trimming: 6 bases; J trimming: 7 bases; junction bases outside the gene matches: 9. CDR3 bases: TGTGCCAGCAGCCGAACGATCAGGGGGCAGCCCCAGCATTTT. Protein sequence: CASSRTIRGQPQHF.

V gene TRBV11-2 combines with J gene TRBJ2-1; 9 nucleotides match TRBD1. V dropped 6 bases and J dropped 2; count of bases not matched to a gene: 8. This CDR3 contains 16 residues. Germline V gene sequence: CDR1 SGHAT, CDR2 FQNNGV. The DNA of the CDR3 is TGTGCCAGCAGTCGCCGGGACAGGGCCACCTACAATGAGCAGTTCTTC. Translating gives CASSRRDRATYNEQFF.